A selection of T cell receptor beta chains follows, all from one sample in a study of OX40 agonist ivuxolimab in advanced cancers. The assay was immunoSEQ multiplex PCR, and TCRdb's table has in-frame clones only and misses some. The data show about 57,000 clones, around 93% seen once. The specimen was CD4+ or CD8+ T cells sorted from blood, collected in a trial of the OX40 agonist ivuxolimab. Receptors were obtained from an adult with an advanced solid tumor such as melanoma, head and neck, liver or kidney cancer. CDR3s include the opening cysteine and the closing phenylalanine or tryptophan. D genes are given only for firm matches. Clone size is shown for a subset of rows, as once, few, many or a class of expanded clone.

abundance,len,d_gene,v_gene,j_gene,CDR3nt,CDR3aa
-,15,TRBD1,TRBV7-9,TRBJ2-2,TGTGCCAGCAGCTCGACAGGGGTTAACACCGGGGAGCTGTTTTTT,CASSSTGVNTGELFF
-,15,-,TRBV7-9,TRBJ2-7,TGTGCCAGCAGCTTGAGGGACGGAGGCTCCTACGAGCAGTACTTC,CASSLRDGGSYEQYF
-,14,-,TRBV11-1,TRBJ1-2,TGTGCCAGCAGCTTAGGGGGCCGAGCTTATGGCTACACCTTC,CASSLGGRAYGYTF
-,12,-,TRBV21-1,TRBJ1-5,TGTGCCAGCAGCAGGGGTGATCAGCCCCAGCATTTT,CASSRGDQPQHF
-,17,-,TRBV4-3,TRBJ2-7,TGCGCCAGCAGCCAAGAATACGAGGTTTTAAGCTCCTACGAGCAGTACTTC,CASSQEYEVLSSYEQYF
-,17,-,TRBV6-1,TRBJ2-7,TGTGCCAGCAGTGAGTACCGGGGCCCACAGAGGATATACGAGCAGTACTTC,CASSEYRGPQRIYEQYF
few,16,TRBD2,TRBV27,TRBJ2-1,TGTGCCAGCAGTCCCGGGACTAGCGGGACCTACAATGAGCAGTTCTTC,CASSPGTSGTYNEQFF
-,13,TRBD2,TRBV25-1,TRBJ2-7,TGTGCCAGCCAACTAGCGGGAGTGGGCGAGCAGTACTTC,CASQLAGVGEQYF
-,14,-,TRBV15,TRBJ1-1,TGTGCCACCAGCAGCCCGTATGAGGACACTGAAGCTTTCTTT,CATSSPYEDTEAFF
-,16,TRBD1,TRBV7-6,TRBJ2-4,TGTGCCAGCAGCTTAAGTACAGGGGTGGACAAAAACATTCAGTACTTC,CASSLSTGVDKNIQYF
-,13,-,TRBV5-1,TRBJ1-1,TGCGCCAGCAGCTTGGCGGGCTTTAGGGAAGCTTTCTTT,CASSLAGFREAFF
-,14,-,TRBV6-5,TRBJ2-7,TGTGCCAGCAGCACAGACTGGGGTAACTACGAGCAGTACTTC,CASSTDWGNYEQYF
once,15,-,TRBV10-2,TRBJ2-3,TGCGCCAGCCTAATAGGCGGCCCTAGCACAGATACGCAGTATTTT,CASLIGGPSTDTQYF
few,15,TRBD2,TRBV6-4,TRBJ2-1,TGTGCCAGCAGTGACGGGCTAGCGGCTAACAATGAGCAGTTCTTC,CASSDGLAANNEQFF
-,15,TRBD1,TRBV5-4,TRBJ2-7,TGTGCCAGCAGCCCCGGACAGGGGGCATCCTACGAGCAGTACTTC,CASSPGQGASYEQYF
-,16,TRBD1,TRBV11-2,TRBJ2-3,TGTGCCAGCAGCCAACTTAGGACAGGGGCCACAGATACGCAGTATTTT,CASSQLRTGATDTQYF
-,11,-,TRBV27,TRBJ2-1,TGTGCCAGCGTAGGTGAAACGGAGCAGTTCTTC,CASVGETEQFF
-,12,-,TRBV19,TRBJ2-2,TGTGCCAGTAGTATAGGGGGAAGTGAGCTGTTTTTT,CASSIGGSELFF
few,15,TRBD1,TRBV7-8,TRBJ1-2,TGTGCCAGCAGCCCATCGCCAGGGGGGGACTATGGCTACACCTTC,CASSPSPGGDYGYTF
once,14,-,TRBV7-9,TRBJ1-4,TGTGCCAGCAGCTCAGTAGGGCCCTTTGAAAAACTGTTTTTT,CASSSVGPFEKLFF
-,14,-,TRBV5-5,TRBJ1-1,TGTGCCAGCAGCCTCGTGAGAGAGGACACTGAAGCTTTCTTT,CASSLVREDTEAFF
-,16,-,TRBV5-1,TRBJ2-7,TGCGCCAGCAGCTTGGATGGGGACCCGTTCTCGAACGAGCAGTACTTC,CASSLDGDPFSNEQYF
-,14,-,TRBV19,TRBJ2-7,TGTGCCAGTAGTATAGTTCCAGGGCTGGACGAGCAGTACTTC,CASSIVPGLDEQYF
-,18,-,TRBV21-1,TRBJ2-7,TGTGCCAGCAGCAAAGGCCCCTGGTCCTTGCCAAACCCTTCCGAGCAGTACTTC,CASSKGPWSLPNPSEQYF
-,14,-,TRBV27,TRBJ2-5,TGTGCCAGCAGTTTTGGACTGGGCGGAGAGACCCAGTACTTC,CASSFGLGGETQYF
-,14,-,TRBV21-1,TRBJ2-4,TGTGCCAGCAGCAACCGGGTTTCCAAAAACATTCAGTACTTC,CASSNRVSKNIQYF
-,12,-,TRBV13,TRBJ1-2,TGTGCCAGCAGCTTAGACTCGTATGGCTACACCTTC,CASSLDSYGYTF
-,15,TRBD1,TRBV9,TRBJ1-2,TGTGCCAGCAGTGCGAAGGACAGGGTCTCATATGGCTACACCTTC,CASSAKDRVSYGYTF
-,16,-,TRBV14,TRBJ2-1,TGTGCCAGCAGCCTTGATAGCGATAGCTCCTACAATGAGCAGTTCTTC,CASSLDSDSSYNEQFF
-,18,TRBD2,TRBV5-6,TRBJ2-5,TGTGCCAGCAGCCCCCTCATTAGCGGGAGGGCCGATGGAGAGACCCAGTACTTC,CASSPLISGRADGETQYF
-,14,-,TRBV6-1,TRBJ1-4,TGTGCCAGCAAGGATTTGAGCCCTAATGAAAAACTGTTTTTT,CASKDLSPNEKLFF
-,16,TRBD1,TRBV10-3,TRBJ2-2,TGTGCCATCAGGAATACAGGGGGCGTGAACACCGGGGAGCTGTTTTTT,CAIRNTGGVNTGELFF
-,13,-,TRBV28,TRBJ2-7,TGTGCCAGCAGTCCGGGACGGAACTACGAGCAGTACTTC,CASSPGRNYEQYF
-,15,TRBD2,TRBV28,TRBJ2-5,TGTGCCAGCAGGGGACTAGCGGGAGTCAGGGAGACCCAGTACTTC,CASRGLAGVRETQYF
-,15,-,TRBV9,TRBJ1-4,TGTGCCAGCAGCCCCCTCGATACCGGGGGTGAAAAACTGTTTTTT,CASSPLDTGGEKLFF
-,13,-,TRBV7-9,TRBJ2-1,TGTGCCAGCTATTCCCGGGTTTACAATGAGCAGTTCTTC,CASYSRVYNEQFF
-,17,TRBD2,TRBV5-4,TRBJ2-7,TGTGCCAGCAGCTTGGGACTAGCGGGAGGGCGCAGCAGGGAGCAGTACTTC,CASSLGLAGGRSREQYF
-,14,-,TRBV6-5,TRBJ1-4,TGTGCCAGTACCAAACTCCCCCGGGCGCAAAAACTGTTTTTT,CASTKLPRAQKLFF
-,15,TRBD1,TRBV4-1,TRBJ2-7,TGCGCCAGCAGCCAAGACTGGACAGGGGTGGACGAGCAGTACTTC,CASSQDWTGVDEQYF
once,15,-,TRBV5-6,TRBJ2-7,TGTGCCAGCAGCCCATTAGGACAGAGCTCCTACGAGCAGTACTTC,CASSPLGQSSYEQYF
once,20,TRBD2,TRBV9,TRBJ2-1,TGTGCCAGCAGCGTTCCTCACACCCCACTAGCGGGAGAAAGTATAGGTGAGCAGTTCTTC,CASSVPHTPLAGESIGEQFF
-,14,TRBD1,TRBV6-5,TRBJ1-2,TGTGCCAGCAGTTACTCAGGGGGCAATTATGGCTACACCTTC,CASSYSGGNYGYTF